This T cell receptor beta chain was profiled in a study of early T cells in non-severe SARS-CoV-2 infection. Across the study: RNA in bulk from unsorted whole blood was sequenced, and chains were unpaired. Whole-study findings and limits: The VDJdb matching leaned toward anti-spike CD8 responses and overlooked private and CD4 specificities.

Trimming pared 8 bases from V and 2 bases from J, leaving 8 bases between. Germline loops: CDR1 SNHLY, CDR2 FYNNEI. CDR3 length: 12 residues. A note on this clonotype: Its antigen is currently unknown.

Individual cDNA molecules were tagged with unique molecular identifiers. TCRdb fed the 5' RACE reads into MiXCR, producing one record per CDR3 protein. The data hold tens of thousands of distinct CDR3 sequences, with roughly 6% observed a single time. Sequencing was performed on whole blood. The receptor comes from an adult who was a healthcare worker with PCR-confirmed SARS-CoV-2 infection or an uninfected control (not recorded which). The chain recombines TRBV2 with TRBJ2-3; D is unresolved. The CDR3 protein is CASHPVTDTQYF. CDR3 sequence (DNA): TGTGCCAGCCACCCTGTCACAGATACGCAGTATTTT.